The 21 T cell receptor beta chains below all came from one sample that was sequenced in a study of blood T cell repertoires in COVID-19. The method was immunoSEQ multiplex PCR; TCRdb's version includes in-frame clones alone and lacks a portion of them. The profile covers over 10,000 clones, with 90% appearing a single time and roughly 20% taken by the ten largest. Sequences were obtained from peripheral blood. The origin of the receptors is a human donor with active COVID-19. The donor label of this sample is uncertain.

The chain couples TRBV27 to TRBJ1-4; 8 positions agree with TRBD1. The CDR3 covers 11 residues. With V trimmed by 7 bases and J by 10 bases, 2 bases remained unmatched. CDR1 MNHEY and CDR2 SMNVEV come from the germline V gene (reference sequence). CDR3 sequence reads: CASNDRGKLFF. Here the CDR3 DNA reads TGTGCCAGCAATGACAGGGGAAAACTGTTTTTT.

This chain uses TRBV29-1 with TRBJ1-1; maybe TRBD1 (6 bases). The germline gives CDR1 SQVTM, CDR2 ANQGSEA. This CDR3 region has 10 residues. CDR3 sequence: CSAKTQGAFF. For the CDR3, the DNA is TGCAGTGCCAAGACCCAGGGGGCTTTCTTT.

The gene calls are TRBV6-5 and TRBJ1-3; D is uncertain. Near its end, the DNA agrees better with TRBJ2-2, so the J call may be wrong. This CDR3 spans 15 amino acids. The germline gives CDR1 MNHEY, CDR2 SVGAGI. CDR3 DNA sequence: TGTGCCAGCAGTTACGGGAAAAGGAGAACCGGGGAGCTGTTTTTT. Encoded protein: CASSYGKRRTGELFF.

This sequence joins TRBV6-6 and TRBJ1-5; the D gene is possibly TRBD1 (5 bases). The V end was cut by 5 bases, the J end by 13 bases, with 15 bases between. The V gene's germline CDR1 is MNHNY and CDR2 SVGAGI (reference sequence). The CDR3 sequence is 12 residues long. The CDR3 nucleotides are TGTGCCAGCAGTGACAGACGGCCTGATCAGCATTTT. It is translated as CASSDRRPDQHF.

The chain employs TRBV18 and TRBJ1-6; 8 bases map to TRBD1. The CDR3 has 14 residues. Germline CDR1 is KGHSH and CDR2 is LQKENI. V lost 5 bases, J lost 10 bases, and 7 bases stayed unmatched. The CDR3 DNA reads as TGTGCCAGCTCATCGACAGGGGACGGATCACCCCTCCACTTT. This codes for CASSSTGDGSPLHF.

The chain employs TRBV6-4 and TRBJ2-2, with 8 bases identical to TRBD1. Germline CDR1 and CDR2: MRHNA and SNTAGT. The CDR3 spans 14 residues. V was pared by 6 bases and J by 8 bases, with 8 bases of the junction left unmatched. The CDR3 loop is CASRPGQATGELFF. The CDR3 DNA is TGTGCCAGCAGGCCGGGACAGGCTACAGGGGAGCTGTTTTTT.

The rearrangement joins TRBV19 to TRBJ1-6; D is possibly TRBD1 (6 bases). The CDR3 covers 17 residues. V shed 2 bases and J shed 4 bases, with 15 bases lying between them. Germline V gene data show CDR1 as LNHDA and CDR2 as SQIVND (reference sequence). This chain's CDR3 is CASSIPQKQGYNSPLHF. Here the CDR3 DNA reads TGTGCCAGTAGTATACCGCAAAAACAGGGTTATAATTCACCCCTCCACTTT.

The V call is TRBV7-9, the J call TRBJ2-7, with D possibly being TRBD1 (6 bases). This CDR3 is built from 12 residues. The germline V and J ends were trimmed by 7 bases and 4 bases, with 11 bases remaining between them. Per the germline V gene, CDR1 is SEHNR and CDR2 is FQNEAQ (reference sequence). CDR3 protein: CASNLQGYEQYF. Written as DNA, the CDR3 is TGTGCCAGCAATCTACAGGGATACGAGCAGTACTTC.

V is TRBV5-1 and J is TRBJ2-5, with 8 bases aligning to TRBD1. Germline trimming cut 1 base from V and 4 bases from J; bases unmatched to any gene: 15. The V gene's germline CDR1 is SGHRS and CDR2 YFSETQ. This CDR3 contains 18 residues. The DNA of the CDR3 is TGCGCCAGCAGCTTGTGGGCAGGGGGCGCCTATCGTGGAGAGACCCAGTACTTC. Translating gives CASSLWAGGAYRGETQYF. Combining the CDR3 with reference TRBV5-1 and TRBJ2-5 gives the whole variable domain KAGVTQTPRYLIKTRGQQVTLSCSPISGHRSVSWYQQTPGQGLQFLFEYFSETQRNKGNFPGRFSGRQFSNSRSEMNVSTLELGDSALYLCASSLWAGGAYRGETQYFGPGTRLLVL.

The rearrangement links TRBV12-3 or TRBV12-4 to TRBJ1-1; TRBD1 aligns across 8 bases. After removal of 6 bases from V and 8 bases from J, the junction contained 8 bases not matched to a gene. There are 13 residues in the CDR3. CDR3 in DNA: TGTGCCAGCAGCGCAGGGGGCCGAATGGAAGCTTTCTTT. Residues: CASSAGGRMEAFF.

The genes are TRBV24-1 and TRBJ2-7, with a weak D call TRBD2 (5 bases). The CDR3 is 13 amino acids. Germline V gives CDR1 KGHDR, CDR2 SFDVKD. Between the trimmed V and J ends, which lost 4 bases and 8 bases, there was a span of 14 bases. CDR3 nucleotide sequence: TGTGCCACCAGTGACTCGCGGGCCCTCCAGCAGTACTTC. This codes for CATSDSRALQQYF.

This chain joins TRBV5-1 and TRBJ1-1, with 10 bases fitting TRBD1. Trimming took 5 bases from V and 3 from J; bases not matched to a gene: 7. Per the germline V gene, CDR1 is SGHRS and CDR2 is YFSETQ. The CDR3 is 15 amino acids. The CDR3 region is CASSLVGQGDTEAFF. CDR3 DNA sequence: TGCGCCAGCAGTTTAGTCGGACAGGGGGACACTGAAGCTTTCTTT.

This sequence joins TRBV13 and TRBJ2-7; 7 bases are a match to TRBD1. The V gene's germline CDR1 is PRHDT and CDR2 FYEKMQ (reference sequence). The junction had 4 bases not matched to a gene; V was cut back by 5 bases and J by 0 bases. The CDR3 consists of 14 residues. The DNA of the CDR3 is TGTGCCAGCAGCCAACAGGGGTTCTCCTACGAGCAGTACTTC. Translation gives CASSQQGFSYEQYF. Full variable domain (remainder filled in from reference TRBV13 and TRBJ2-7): AAGVIQSPRHLIKEKRETATLKCYPIPRHDTVYWYQQGPGQDPQFLISFYEKMQSDKGSIPDRFSAQQFSDYHSELNMSSLELGDSALYFCASSQQGFSYEQYFGPGTRLTVT.

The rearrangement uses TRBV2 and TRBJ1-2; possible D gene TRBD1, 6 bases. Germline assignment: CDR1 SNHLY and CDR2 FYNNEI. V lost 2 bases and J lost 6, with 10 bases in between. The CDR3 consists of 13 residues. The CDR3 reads CASSERGGNGYTF. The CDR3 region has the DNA TGTGCCAGCAGTGAAAGGGGGGGCAATGGCTACACCTTC.

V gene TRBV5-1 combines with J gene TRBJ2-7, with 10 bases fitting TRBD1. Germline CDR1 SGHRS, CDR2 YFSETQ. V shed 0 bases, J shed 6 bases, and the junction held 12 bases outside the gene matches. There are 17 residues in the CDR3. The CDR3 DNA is TGCGCCAGCAGCTTGGAGTTGGGACGACAGGGGGCGGGCGAGCAGTACTTC. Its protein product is CASSLELGRQGAGEQYF.

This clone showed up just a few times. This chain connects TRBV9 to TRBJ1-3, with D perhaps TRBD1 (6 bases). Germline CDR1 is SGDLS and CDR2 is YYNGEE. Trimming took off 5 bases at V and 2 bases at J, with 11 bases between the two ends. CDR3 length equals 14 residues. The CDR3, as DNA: TGTGCCAGCAGTCAGGGGACCACTGGAAACACCATATATTTT. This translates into CASSQGTTGNTIYF. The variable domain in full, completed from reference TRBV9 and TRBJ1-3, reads DSGVTQTPKHLITATGQRVTLRCSPRSGDLSVYWYQQSLDQGLQFLIQYYNGEERAKGNILERFSAQQFPDLHSELNLSSLELGDSALYFCASSQGTTGNTIYFGEGSWLTVV.

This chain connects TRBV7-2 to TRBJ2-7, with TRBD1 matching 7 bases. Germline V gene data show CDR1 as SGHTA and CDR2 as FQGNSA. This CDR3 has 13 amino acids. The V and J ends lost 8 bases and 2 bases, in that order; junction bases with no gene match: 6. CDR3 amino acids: CASRKTGTYEQYF. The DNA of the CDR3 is TGTGCCAGCCGAAAGACAGGGACCTACGAGCAGTACTTC. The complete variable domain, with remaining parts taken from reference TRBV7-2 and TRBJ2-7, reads GAGVSQSPSNKVTEKGKDVELRCDPISGHTALYWYRQSLGQGLEFLIYFQGNSAPDKSGLPSDRFSAERTGGSVSTLTIQRTQQEDSAVYLCASRKTGTYEQYFGPGTRLTVT.

The CDR3, as DNA: TGTGCCAGCTCTCGACAGGGAGACTACGAGCAGTACTTC. Its translation is CASSRQGDYEQYF. This sequence joins TRBV12-3 or TRBV12-4 and TRBJ2-7; 7 bases line up with TRBD1. This CDR3 contains 13 residues. The trim removed 8 bases at V and 3 bases at J, leaving 7 bases unmatched.

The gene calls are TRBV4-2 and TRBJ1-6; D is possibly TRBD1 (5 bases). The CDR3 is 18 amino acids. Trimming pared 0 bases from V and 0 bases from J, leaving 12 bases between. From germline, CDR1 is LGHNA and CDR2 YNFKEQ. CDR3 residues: CASSQEGAVSSYNSPLHF. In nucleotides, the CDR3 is TGTGCCAGCAGCCAAGAAGGGGCAGTAAGCTCCTATAATTCACCCCTCCACTTT.

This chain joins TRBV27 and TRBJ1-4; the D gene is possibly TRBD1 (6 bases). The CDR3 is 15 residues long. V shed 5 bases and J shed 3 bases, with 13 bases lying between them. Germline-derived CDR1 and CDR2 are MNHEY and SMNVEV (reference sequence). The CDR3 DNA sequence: TGTGCCAGCAGTCGCTTGGGGGCTGCTAATGAAAAACTGTTTTTT. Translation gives CASSRLGAANEKLFF. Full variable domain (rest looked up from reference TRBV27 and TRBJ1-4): EAQVTQNPRYLITVTGKKLTVTCSQNMNHEYMSWYRQDPGLGLRQIYYSMNVEVTDKGDVPEGYKVSRKEKRNFPLILESPSPNQTSLYFCASSRLGAANEKLFFGSGTQLSVL.

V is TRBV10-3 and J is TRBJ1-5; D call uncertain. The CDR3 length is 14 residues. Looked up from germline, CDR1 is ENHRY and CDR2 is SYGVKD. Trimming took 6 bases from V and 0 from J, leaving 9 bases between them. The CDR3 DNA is TGTGCCATCAGCGATAGATATAGCAATCAGCCCCAGCATTTT. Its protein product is CAISDRYSNQPQHF.